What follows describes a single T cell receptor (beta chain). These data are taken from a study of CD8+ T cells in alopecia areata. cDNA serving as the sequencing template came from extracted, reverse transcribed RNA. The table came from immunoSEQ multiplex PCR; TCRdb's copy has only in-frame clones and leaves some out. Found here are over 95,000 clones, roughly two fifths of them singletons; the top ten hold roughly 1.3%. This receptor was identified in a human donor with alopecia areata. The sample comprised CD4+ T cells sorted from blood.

The CDR3 bases are TGCAGCGTTGAAGGACGGTTACTCTACAATGAGCAGTTCTTC. Protein: CSVEGRLLYNEQFF. The chain is built from TRBV29-1 and TRBJ2-1; unclear D gene. Germline V gene sequence: CDR1 SQVTM, CDR2 ANQGSEA. Trimming stripped 1 base from V and 3 bases from J, with 10 bases between. The CDR3 extends over 14 amino acids.